The 13 T cell receptor beta chains below all came from one sample that was sequenced in a study of TIL therapy for anti-PD-1-resistant metastatic lung cancer. Time point given: pre-treatment sample, taken before nivolumab and TIL therapy. The immunoSEQ assay was v3. Using immunoSEQ multiplex PCR, the repertoire was profiled, and TCRdb retains in-frame clones only, with some absent. The table lists roughly 60,000 clones, around 70% of them singletons, with about 1.8% in the top ten. Source: blood, taken at baseline. These receptors originate from a person aged 25 to 80 with non-small cell lung cancer.

This chain uses TRBV5-1 with TRBJ2-3; TRBD2 aligns across 10 bases. J gave up 6 bases and V 1 base, and 11 bases lay outside the gene matches. This CDR3 is 17 amino acids long. Germline values: CDR1 SGHRS, CDR2 YFSETQ. The CDR3 loop is CASSLISGRANRDTQYF. CDR3 coding DNA: TGCGCCAGCAGCTTGATCAGCGGGAGGGCCAATAGGGATACGCAGTATTTT.

This chain joins TRBV6-5 and TRBJ1-1; D ambiguous. The CDR3 covers 13 residues. CDR1 is MNHEY, CDR2 SVGAGI, per germline. Trimming removed 5 bases at V and 4 bases at J, with 11 bases between. Here the CDR3 reads CASSAPEPTEAFF. The CDR3 DNA is TGTGCCAGCAGTGCCCCGGAGCCCACTGAAGCTTTCTTT.

CDR3 amino acids: CSVAAGYGYTF. DNA of the CDR3: TGCAGCGTTGCGGCAGGCTATGGCTACACCTTC. The chain employs TRBV29-1 and TRBJ1-2; D is undetermined. Germline lookup yields CDR1 SQVTM and CDR2 ANQGSEA. Trimming left V 4 bases short and J 4 bases short, with 7 bases between. CDR3 length: 11 amino acids.

This chain joins TRBV19 and TRBJ2-1; D gene ambiguous. The V gene lost 4 bases and the J gene lost 2 bases, with 12 bases spanning the gap. Per the germline V gene, CDR1 is LNHDA and CDR2 is SQIVND (reference sequence). The CDR3 is 15 amino acids. DNA of the CDR3: TGTGCCAGTAGTACGGACCCCAATCCCTACAATGAGCAGTTCTTC. Translation gives CASSTDPNPYNEQFF. The full variable domain, its missing parts supplied by reference TRBV19 and TRBJ2-1, is DGGITQSPKYLFRKEGQNVTLSCEQNLNHDAMYWYRQDPGQGLRLIYYSQIVNDFQKGDIAEGYSVSREKKESFPLTVTSAQKNPTAFYLCASSTDPNPYNEQFFGPGTRLTVL.

The genes are TRBV18 and TRBJ1-5, with TRBD1 matching over 8 bases. CDR1 KGHSH and CDR2 LQKENI come from the germline V gene. V lost 4 bases to trimming and J lost 5 bases; unmatched junction nucleotides: 4. The CDR3 contains 14 residues. The DNA of the CDR3 is TGTGCCAGCTCACTAGACAGGGGATATCAGCCCCAGCATTTT. Protein sequence: CASSLDRGYQPQHF. Full variable domain (missing parts from reference TRBV18 and TRBJ1-5): NAGVMQNPRHLVRRRGQEARLRCSPMKGHSHVYWYRQLPEEGLKFMVYLQKENIIDESGMPKERFSAEFPKEGPSILRIQQVVRGDSAAYFCASSLDRGYQPQHFGDGTRLSIL.

This chain links TRBV7-9 with TRBJ1-2; D is unclear. The germline gives CDR1 SEHNR, CDR2 FQNEAQ (reference sequence). The CDR3 extends over 14 amino acids. V was pared by 7 bases and J by 8 bases, with 20 bases between. The CDR3 region has the DNA TGTGCCAGCACCTATCAAGTAAACAGAAAAGGCTACACCTTC. It encodes CASTYQVNRKGYTF. The variable domain in full, completed from reference TRBV7-9 and TRBJ1-2, reads DTGVSQNPRHKITKRGQNVTFRCDPISEHNRLYWYRQTLGQGPEFLTYFQNEAQLEKSRLLSDRFSAERPKGSFSTLEIQRTEQGDSAMYLCASTYQVNRKGYTFGSGTRLTVV.

V and J are TRBV19 and TRBJ1-1; weak D call: TRBD1 (5 bases). The germline V and J ends were trimmed by 8 bases and 8 bases, with 21 bases remaining between them. CDR3 length equals 14 residues. Germline V lookup: CDR1 LNHDA, CDR2 SQIVND (reference sequence). The CDR3 protein is CASLGARRGTEAFF. CDR3 nucleotides: TGTGCCAGTCTCGGAGCGCGACGGGGGACCGAAGCTTTCTTT.

This chain uses TRBV7-9 with TRBJ2-7; D may be TRBD1 or TRBD2 (6 bases each). Trimming removed 2 bases from V and 5 bases from J, with 13 bases in between. The CDR3 length is 14 residues. Per germline, CDR1 SEHNR and CDR2 FQNEAQ (reference sequence). The DNA for the CDR3 is TGTGCCAGCAGCTTACAGGGGCCTAGCGACGAGCAGTACTTC. Its protein is CASSLQGPSDEQYF.

V gene TRBV7-8 combines with J gene TRBJ2-7, with TRBD1 identical over 8 bases. Looked up from germline, CDR1 is SGHVS and CDR2 is FQNEAQ. The length of the CDR3 is 15 residues. The ends lost 5 bases at V and 5 bases at J; junction bases unmatched: 11. CDR3 residues: CASSPRTGYGNEQYF. The CDR3 coding sequence is TGTGCCAGCAGCCCAAGGACAGGGTATGGGAACGAGCAGTACTTC.

This chain uses TRBV2 with TRBJ1-5; D call uncertain. The CDR3 totals 13 residues. The V gene lost 6 bases and the J gene lost 0 bases, with 6 bases spanning the gap. Germline V gene lookup returns CDR1 SNHLY and CDR2 FYNNEI. CDR3 amino acids: CASRGNSNQPQHF. The CDR3 DNA reads TGTGCCAGCAGGGGAAATAGCAATCAGCCCCAGCATTTT.

This chain joins TRBV5-1 and TRBJ2-3, with 7 bases matching TRBD2. With V trimmed by 3 bases and J by 8 bases, 9 bases remained unmatched. The CDR3 loop spans 14 amino acids. Germline CDR1 and CDR2: SGHRS and YFSETQ. The CDR3 region is CASSSGTIDGTQYF. CDR3 in DNA: TGCGCCAGCAGCTCCGGGACTATCGACGGTACGCAGTATTTT.

The V call is TRBV5-1, the J call TRBJ2-7; no clear D gene. Germline-derived CDR1 and CDR2 are SGHRS and YFSETQ. The V gene lost 0 bases and the J gene lost 1 base, with 11 bases spanning the gap. CDR3 length equals 15 residues. CDR3 nucleotide sequence: TGCGCCAGCAGCTTGGTCCAGGCGAGGTCCTACGAGCAGTACTTC. It is translated as CASSLVQARSYEQYF.

V and J are TRBV5-1 and TRBJ2-2, with D perhaps TRBD1 (6 bases). V lost 4 bases to trimming and J lost 5 bases, with 18 bases between them. Germline CDR1 and CDR2: SGHRS and YFSETQ. The CDR3 is 16 residues long. In DNA, the CDR3 is TGCGCCAGCAGCCGCCCTTCCCAGGGGTGGACCGGGGAGCTGTTTTTT. This gives the protein CASSRPSQGWTGELFF.